This TCR beta chain was recorded in a study of cytomegalovirus exposure and HLA in healthy donors. About the study: Among some 400 genotyped donors, approximately 80% fell in the Caucasian-associated ancestry cluster.

Primers included in the PCR were 60 Vbeta and 13 Jbeta primers. As processed by the authors: Among the unique TCR beta chains that a later analysis counted, about 84 million in all, some 10 million were shared. TCRdb's copy holds only in-frame clones and misses some; the assay was immunoSEQ multiplex PCR. V and J calls and clone size come straight from that table; D and trimming were deduced from the DNA. The table lists hundreds of thousands of clones, roughly 80% of them singletons. Study results and caveats: Association with HLA alleles at 0.05 false discovery rate was found for around 17,000 TCR beta sequences in a later analysis. There were several of the most significant clusters that appeared linked to common viral pathogens in a later analysis.

Concerning this clone: Its antigen is still unknown.

This CDR3 has 16 residues. The germline V gene has CDR1 SGDLS and CDR2 YYNGEE. Deletions cut 0 bases from V and 4 bases from J, with 15 bases between. What was sequenced was PBMCs. This chain links TRBV9 with TRBJ2-3; D perhaps matches TRBD2 (5 bases). The receptor comes from a male donor in good health and CMV-seronegative. The CDR3 DNA reads TGTGCCAGCAGCGTAGGAAGCGGAAAAGGGTCAGATACGCAGTATTTT. Amino acid sequence: CASSVGSGKGSDTQYF.